Listed below are T cell receptor beta chains from one sample, sequenced in a study of shared clonotypes between healthy human individuals. Libraries were prepared by immunoSEQ multiplex PCR; TCRdb keeps only in-frame clonotypes and omits some of them. The sample holds millions of clones, 90% to 95% seen once. Sequencing was done on a sample of naive CD4+ T cells sorted from blood. Receptors were obtained from a man aged 18 to 35 in good health. Each CDR3 is given with its conserved first and last residue. Each record gives: clone size, V gene, J gene, D gene, CDR3 DNA, CDR3 protein. A D gene is named only where the DNA matches it firmly. The size field is filled for only some rows; it gives once, few, many or a size class.

-	TRBV7-2	TRBJ1-2	-	TGTGCCAGCAGCATAGCCGGGGTCCTCCTTTATGGCTACACCTTC	CASSIAGVLLYGYTF
-	TRBV6-1	TRBJ2-7	TRBD2	TGTGCCAGCAGTGATAACGTAGCGGGGGGGCTGGAGCAGTACTTC	CASSDNVAGGLEQYF
-	TRBV9	TRBJ2-2	-	TGTGCCAGCAGCGTAGGGGAATATTTTCACACCGGGGAGCTGTTTTTT	CASSVGEYFHTGELFF
-	TRBV7-2	TRBJ2-5	-	TGTGCCAGCAGACAGCCCCAGGAGACCCAGTACTTC	CASRQPQETQYF
-	TRBV5-5	TRBJ2-7	TRBD2	TGTGCCAGCAGCTTGGTACGGACTAGCGGGGCGAGCTCCTACGAGCAGTACTTC	CASSLVRTSGASSYEQYF
-	TRBV9	TRBJ2-5	-	TGTGCCAGCAGCCCCTTCGGGGCAGAGACCCAGTACTTC	CASSPFGAETQYF
-	TRBV7-9	TRBJ1-4	TRBD1	TGTGCCAGCAGCACAAAAGGACAGGGTAATGAAAAACTGTTTTTT	CASSTKGQGNEKLFF
-	TRBV11-2	TRBJ2-1	TRBD2	TGTGCCAGTCAAGCGGGAGCTGGCTACAATGAGCAGTTCTTC	CASQAGAGYNEQFF
-	TRBV18	TRBJ2-7	-	TGTGCCAGCTCACCAACCAACAGCCCGTCCTACGAGCAGTACTTC	CASSPTNSPSYEQYF
-	TRBV9	TRBJ1-6	TRBD1	TGTGCCAGCAGCGTAGGGGACAGCCTTTCACCCCTCCACTTT	CASSVGDSLSPLHF
-	TRBV5-1	TRBJ2-3	TRBD2	TGCGCCAGCAGCTTAAAACTAGCGGGGGACGCAGATACGCAGTATTTT	CASSLKLAGDADTQYF
-	TRBV5-1	TRBJ1-6	-	TGCGCCAGCAGCCCGGGACTCCAACAGGGTTCACCCCTCCACTTT	CASSPGLQQGSPLHF
-	TRBV2	TRBJ2-5	-	TGTGCCAGCAGGGGGCCAGAGACCCAGTACTTC	CASRGPETQYF
-	TRBV28	TRBJ2-7	-	TGTGCCAGCAAGACTGGGTTGAGGAGGATGGACTTC	CASKTGLRRMDF
-	TRBV5-1	TRBJ2-5	-	TGCGCCAGCAGCTTGGCGTCAGCCGGACACCACCAAGAGACCCAGTACTTC	CASSLASAGHHQETQYF
few	TRBV10-3	TRBJ1-6	-	TGTGCCATCAGTGAGGAGGGTGGGAATTCACCCCTCCACTTT	CAISEEGGNSPLHF
-	TRBV6-5	TRBJ2-2	-	TGTGCCAGCAGTCGTCATGGGGCCGGGGAGCTGTTTTTT	CASSRHGAGELFF
-	TRBV19	TRBJ1-5	TRBD1	TGTGCCAGTCGCCCGCCCGGGACAGGGAATCAGCCCCAGCATTTT	CASRPPGTGNQPQHF
-	TRBV2	TRBJ1-3	-	TGTGCCAGCAGTGGGGTGGACTGGTTCTCTGGAAACACCATATATTTT	CASSGVDWFSGNTIYF
-	TRBV2	TRBJ1-3	-	TGTGCCAGCAGAGAGGGGGGAGGAAACACCATATATTTT	CASREGGGNTIYF
few	TRBV5-4	TRBJ2-3	TRBD2	TGTGCCAGCAGCTCGCCGGGTAGCGGGGGGAAAGGTACGCAGTATTTT	CASSSPGSGGKGTQYF
-	TRBV10-3	TRBJ1-2	-	TGTGCCATCAGTCCCCGGGGCCCGGATGGCTACACCTTC	CAISPRGPDGYTF
once	TRBV5-1	TRBJ2-3	TRBD2	TGCGCCAGCAGCCCCGGGGGGGGCAAAACAGATACGCAGTATTTT	CASSPGGGKTDTQYF
-	TRBV6-5	TRBJ2-7	TRBD1	TGTGCCAGCAGTTACTCGAGGGGGACAGGGGGACACGAGCAGTACTTC	CASSYSRGTGGHEQYF
-	TRBV7-9	TRBJ2-1	-	TGTGCCAGCAGCTTAGGCGTGGTAGTGAGCTCCTACAATGAGCAGTTCTTC	CASSLGVVVSSYNEQFF
-	TRBV4-1	TRBJ1-3	-	TGCGCCAGCAGCTATCTTTCTGGAAACACCATATATTTT	CASSYLSGNTIYF
once	TRBV7-8	TRBJ2-7	-	TGTGCCAGCAGCCCCCAGGCCTCTGCCTCCTACGAGCAGTACTTC	CASSPQASASYEQYF
-	TRBV10-3	TRBJ2-7	TRBD1	TGTGCCATCAGTGAGGACAGGGACCCCTACCAGCAGTACTTC	CAISEDRDPYQQYF
-	TRBV6-1	TRBJ2-7	-	TGTGCCAGCAGTGAAGTACAGGGTTCGTACGAGCAGTACTTC	CASSEVQGSYEQYF
-	TRBV5-1	TRBJ1-2	TRBD1	TGCGCCAGCAGCTTGGATGCAATGGGACAGGGGTTCTATGGCTACACCTTC	CASSLDAMGQGFYGYTF
once	TRBV7-9	TRBJ1-4	-	TGTGCCAGCAGCTTTGGAGGGCGGGGAACTAATGAAAAACTGTTTTTT	CASSFGGRGTNEKLFF
once	TRBV6-5	TRBJ1-4	-	TGTGCCAGCAGTTACGCCAGGGGCGATGAAAAACTGTTTTTT	CASSYARGDEKLFF
-	TRBV7-3	TRBJ1-2	-	TGTGCCAGCAGCTTAGGGCCGGACTTCTATGGCTACACCTTC	CASSLGPDFYGYTF
-	TRBV7-2	TRBJ1-5	-	TGTGCCAGCAGCTTAGGTAGGGAAAGGGGCACTCAGCCCCAGCATTTT	CASSLGRERGTQPQHF
-	TRBV6-1	TRBJ2-3	-	TGTGCCAGCAGTGAAATTTTAGCGGATAGCACAGATACGCAGTATTTT	CASSEILADSTDTQYF
-	TRBV5-1	TRBJ2-5	-	TGCGCCAGCAGCTCGGCTAGGGGATCGGAGACCCAGTACTTC	CASSSARGSETQYF
-	TRBV5-4	TRBJ2-3	TRBD1	TGTGCCAGCAGCCAGACAGGGACGGATACGCAGTATTTT	CASSQTGTDTQYF
once	TRBV6-5	TRBJ1-5	-	TGTGCCAGCAGTTCGACAGGATTTCAGCCCCAGCATTTT	CASSSTGFQPQHF
once	TRBV5-1	TRBJ1-2	-	TGCGCCAGCAGCTTGGGAGGCATTAACTATGGCTACACCTTC	CASSLGGINYGYTF
-	TRBV7-9	TRBJ2-3	TRBD1	TGTGCCGAAGACAGGGTTAATACAGATACGCAGTATTTT	CAEDRVNTDTQYF
-	TRBV28	TRBJ2-7	-	TGTGCCAGCAGTCGGGTATTACGCGACGAGCAGTACTTC	CASSRVLRDEQYF
-	TRBV11-1	TRBJ1-2	-	TGTGCCAGCAGCCCTTCGGCCCTCTATGGCTACACCTTC	CASSPSALYGYTF
-	TRBV18	TRBJ2-5	-	TGTGCCAGCTCACCACCGCAGACCATCGAGACCCAGTACTTC	CASSPPQTIETQYF
-	TRBV5-6	TRBJ1-1	TRBD1	TGTGCCAGCAGCTTCGGCGACAGGGGCACTGAAGCTTTCTTT	CASSFGDRGTEAFF
-	TRBV5-1	TRBJ2-5	-	TGCGCCAGCAGCATCCGGGACCGAGGGCCCCAAGAGACCCAGTACTTC	CASSIRDRGPQETQYF
-	TRBV6-5	TRBJ2-2	-	TGTGCCAGCAGTTTCGACCGGGCCGGGGAGCTGTTTTTT	CASSFDRAGELFF
-	TRBV6-5	TRBJ1-3	-	TGTGCCAGCAGTCGATCACAGGGTGCTGGAAACACCATATATTTT	CASSRSQGAGNTIYF
-	TRBV4-1	TRBJ2-3	TRBD2	TGCGCCAGCAGCGGAAGAAAGGTCAACAGGGAAATGGGACTAGGATCAGATACGCAGTATTTT	CASSGRKVNREMGLGSDTQYF
-	TRBV10-3	TRBJ1-3	-	TGTGCCATCAGTGTAATGGCGAGCTCTGGAAACACCATATATTTT	CAISVMASSGNTIYF
-	TRBV27	TRBJ2-7	-	TGTGCCAGCAGTCCATTGGGGGGTACTAGCTCCTACGAGCAGTACTTC	CASSPLGGTSSYEQYF
-	TRBV30	TRBJ1-4	TRBD1	TGTGCCTGGGGGACAGGGTATGAAAAACTGTTTTTT	CAWGTGYEKLFF
-	TRBV6-5	TRBJ1-3	TRBD1	TGTGCCAGCAGCCAGGGACAGGGGCGGGGAAACACCATATATTTT	CASSQGQGRGNTIYF
-	TRBV7-9	TRBJ2-2	TRBD2	TGTGCCAGCAGCTTACGGGAGGGCCGGGACGGGGAGCTGTTTTTT	CASSLREGRDGELFF
-	TRBV18	TRBJ1-6	-	TGTGCCAGCTCCCTGGCGGAGAGGAACTCACCCCTCCACTTT	CASSLAERNSPLHF
-	TRBV5-1	TRBJ2-7	-	TGCGCCAGCAGCTTGGGGGGACAAACCTACGAGCAGTACTTC	CASSLGGQTYEQYF
-	TRBV11-2	TRBJ1-1	-	TGTGCCAGCAGCTTGACTGGGGTAGGCACTGAAGCTTTCTTT	CASSLTGVGTEAFF
-	TRBV7-3	TRBJ2-2	TRBD1	TGTGCCAGCAGCCCCGGGACAGGGAGGTCCACCGGGGAGCTGTTTTTT	CASSPGTGRSTGELFF